What follows describes a single T cell receptor (beta chain). The data stem from a study of CD8 T cells in Susac syndrome. Random-hexamer reverse transcription was applied to about 0.5 to 1 ug RNA. TCRdb called the immunoSEQ multiplex PCR reads again in MiXCR, with one record for every CDR3 protein. The table includes roughly 100,000 distinct CDR3 sequences, about 96% detected once. The CDR3 totals 15 residues. Trimming cost V 6 bases and J 2 bases, with 16 bases left between them. The V gene's germline CDR1 is MGHDK and CDR2 SYGVNS. This TCR was sampled from a human donor with Susac syndrome. The chain carries TRBV25-1 and TRBJ2-5; TRBD1 might be the D (5 bases). Material: CD8+ T cells from PBMCs. In DNA form, the CDR3 reads TGTGCCAGCAGCCTGACCAGGGAAAGTCAAGAGACCCAGTACTTC. Amino acids: CASSLTRESQETQYF.